This TCR beta chain is drawn from a study of blood T cells in healthy people across ages. Findings and limits, study-wide: Naive CD4+ cells and diversity were both higher in long-lived donors than in aged donors.

Each donor's blood draw was approximately 10 milliliters of peripheral blood. The V gene lost 5 bases and the J gene lost 7 bases, with 12 bases spanning the gap. From germline, CDR1 is SGHRS and CDR2 YFSETQ. The CDR3 totals 13 residues. Comments on this clonotype: What it binds is not known.

The use of a sample-barcoded 5' primer and a J-beta primer mix characterized a second PCR of 7 to 11 cycles. MiXCR, run by TCRdb on the 5' RACE reads, gives a single entry per CDR3 protein. The table has 650,000 to 1,000,000 distinct CDR3 sequences, 30% to 45% seen once. The sample was blood. The V and J genes are TRBV5-1 and TRBJ2-2; possibly TRBD1 or TRBD2 for D (6 bases each). This receptor was identified in a man younger than 35 in good health. The CDR3 DNA is TGCGCCAGCAGACAGGGCGGGGACGGGGAGCTGTTTTTT. Amino acid sequence: CASRQGGDGELFF.